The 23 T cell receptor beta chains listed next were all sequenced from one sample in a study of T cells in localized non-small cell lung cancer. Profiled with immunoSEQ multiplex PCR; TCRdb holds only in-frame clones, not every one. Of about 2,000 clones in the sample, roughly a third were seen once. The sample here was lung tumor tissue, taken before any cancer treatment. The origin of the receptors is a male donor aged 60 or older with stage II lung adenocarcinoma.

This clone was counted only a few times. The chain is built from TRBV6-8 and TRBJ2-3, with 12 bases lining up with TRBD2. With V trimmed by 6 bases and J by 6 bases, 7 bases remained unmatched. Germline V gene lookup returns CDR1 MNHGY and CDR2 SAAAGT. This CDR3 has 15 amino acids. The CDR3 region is CASRYLAGGGDTQYF. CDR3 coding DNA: TGTGCCAGCAGATATCTAGCGGGAGGGGGGGATACGCAGTATTTT.

The CDR3 sequence is CASSIFVGNQETQYF. The CDR3 DNA reads TGTGCCAGTAGTATTTTTGTCGGAAATCAAGAGACCCAGTACTTC. This rearrangement joins TRBV19 to TRBJ2-5; no definite D call. V lost 3 bases and J lost 2, with 13 bases in between. Germline assignment: CDR1 LNHDA and CDR2 SQIVND (reference sequence). The CDR3 sequence is 15 residues long.

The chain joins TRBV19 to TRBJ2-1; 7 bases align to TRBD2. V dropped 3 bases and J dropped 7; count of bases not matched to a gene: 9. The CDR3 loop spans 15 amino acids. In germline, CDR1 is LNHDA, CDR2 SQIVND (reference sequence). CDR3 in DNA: TGTGCCAGTAGTATTCGGGCTAGCGGTTGGAATGAGCAGTTCTTC. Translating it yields CASSIRASGWNEQFF.

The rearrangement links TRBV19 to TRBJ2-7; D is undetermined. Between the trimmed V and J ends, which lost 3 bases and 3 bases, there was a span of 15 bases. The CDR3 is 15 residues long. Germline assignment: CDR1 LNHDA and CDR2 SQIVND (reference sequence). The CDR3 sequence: CASSMRPSALYEQYF. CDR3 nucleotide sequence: TGTGCCAGTAGTATGAGACCCTCCGCCCTCTACGAGCAGTACTTC.

Written as DNA, the CDR3 is TGCGCCAGCAGCCAAGAGGGGGTCGGGGAGCAGTACTTC. Its translation is CASSQEGVGEQYF. The chain uses TRBV4-1 and TRBJ2-7, with D possibly called TRBD1 or TRBD2 (5 bases each). The length of the CDR3 is 13 residues. Germline CDR1 and CDR2: MGHRA and YSYEKL. V lost 0 bases, J lost 7 bases, and 10 bases lay in between.

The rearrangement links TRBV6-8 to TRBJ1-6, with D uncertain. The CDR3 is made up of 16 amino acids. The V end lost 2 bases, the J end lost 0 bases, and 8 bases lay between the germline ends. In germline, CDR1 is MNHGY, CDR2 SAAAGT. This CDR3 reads CASSYKAASYNSPLHF. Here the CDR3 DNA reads TGTGCCAGCAGTTACAAGGCAGCCTCCTATAATTCACCCCTCCACTTT.

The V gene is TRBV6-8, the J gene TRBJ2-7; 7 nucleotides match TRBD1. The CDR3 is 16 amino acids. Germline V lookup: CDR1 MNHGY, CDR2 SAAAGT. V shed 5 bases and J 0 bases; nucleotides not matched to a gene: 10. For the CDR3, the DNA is TGTGCCAGCAGTATACTAGGGGGCCTTGCCTCCTACGAGCAGTACTTC. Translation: CASSILGGLASYEQYF.

Written as DNA, the CDR3 is TGTGCCAGCAGCCAAGATCTGAATACGCAGTATTTT. It codes for CASSQDLNTQYF. The chain couples TRBV14 to TRBJ2-3, with unresolved D. V lost 0 bases and J 7 bases, leaving 5 bases between the germline ends. Germline lookup yields CDR1 SGHDN and CDR2 FVKESK. The CDR3 is made up of 12 amino acids.

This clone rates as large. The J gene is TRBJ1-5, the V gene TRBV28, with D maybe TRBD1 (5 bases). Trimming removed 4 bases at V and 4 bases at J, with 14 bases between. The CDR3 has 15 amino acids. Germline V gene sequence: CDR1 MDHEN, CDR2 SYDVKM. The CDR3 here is CASSYDQGGNQPQHF. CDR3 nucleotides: TGTGCCAGCAGTTACGACCAGGGTGGAAATCAGCCCCAGCATTTT.

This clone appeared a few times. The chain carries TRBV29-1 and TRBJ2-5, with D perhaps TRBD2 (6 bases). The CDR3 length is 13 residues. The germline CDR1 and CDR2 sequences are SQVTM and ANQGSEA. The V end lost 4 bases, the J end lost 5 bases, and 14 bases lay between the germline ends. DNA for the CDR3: TGCAGCGTTGTGGACGGCGGAGGGGAGACCCAGTACTTC. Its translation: CSVVDGGGETQYF.

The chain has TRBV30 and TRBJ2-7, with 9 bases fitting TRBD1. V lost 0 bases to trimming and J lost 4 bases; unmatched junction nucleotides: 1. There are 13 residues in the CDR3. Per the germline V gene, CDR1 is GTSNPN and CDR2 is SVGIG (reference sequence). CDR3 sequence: CAWSVDRGYEQYF. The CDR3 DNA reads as TGTGCCTGGAGTGTCGACAGGGGGTACGAGCAGTACTTC.

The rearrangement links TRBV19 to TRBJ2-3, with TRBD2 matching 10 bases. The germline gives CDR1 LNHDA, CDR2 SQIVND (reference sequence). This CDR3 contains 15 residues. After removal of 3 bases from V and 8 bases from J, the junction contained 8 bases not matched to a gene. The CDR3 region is CASSIALAGVSTQYF. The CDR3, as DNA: TGTGCCAGTAGTATTGCTCTAGCGGGAGTAAGTACGCAGTATTTT.

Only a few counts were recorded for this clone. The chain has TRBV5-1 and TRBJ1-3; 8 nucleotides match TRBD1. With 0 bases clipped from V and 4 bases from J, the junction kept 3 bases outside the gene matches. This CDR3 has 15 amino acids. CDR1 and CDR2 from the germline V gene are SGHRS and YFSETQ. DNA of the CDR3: TGCGCCAGCAGCTTGGCAGGGGGCCAAGGAAACACCATATATTTT. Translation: CASSLAGGQGNTIYF.

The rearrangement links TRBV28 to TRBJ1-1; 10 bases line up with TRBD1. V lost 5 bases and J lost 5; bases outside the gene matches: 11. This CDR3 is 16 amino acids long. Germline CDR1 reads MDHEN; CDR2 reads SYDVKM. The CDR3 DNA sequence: TGTGCCAGCAGTCCATTGGGACAGGGGCTGTCGACTGAAGCTTTCTTT. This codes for CASSPLGQGLSTEAFF.

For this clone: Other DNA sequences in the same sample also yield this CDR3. DNA of the CDR3: TGTGCCAGCTCACCCGGGCAGGGCTATGGCTACACCTTC. Encoded protein: CASSPGQGYGYTF. V gene TRBV18 combines with J gene TRBJ1-2; maybe TRBD1 (5 bases). There are 13 residues in the CDR3. V gave up 3 bases and J gave up 4 bases, with 9 bases separating them. Germline values: CDR1 KGHSH, CDR2 LQKENI. Using reference TRBV18 and TRBJ1-2 for the parts outside the CDR3, the full variable domain is NAGVMQNPRHLVRRRGQEARLRCSPMKGHSHVYWYRQLPEEGLKFMVYLQKENIIDESGMPKERFSAEFPKEGPSILRIQQVVRGDSAAYFCASSPGQGYGYTFGSGTRLTVV.

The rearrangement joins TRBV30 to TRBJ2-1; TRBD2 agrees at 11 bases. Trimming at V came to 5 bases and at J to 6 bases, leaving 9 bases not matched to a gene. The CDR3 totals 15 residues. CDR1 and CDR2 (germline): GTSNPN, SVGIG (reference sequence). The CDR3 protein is CAWDVLAGGGNEQFF. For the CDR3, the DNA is TGTGCCTGGGATGTCCTAGCGGGAGGAGGCAATGAGCAGTTCTTC.

The CDR3 spells CASSLRGRFMNTEAFF. In DNA, the CDR3 is TGTGCCAGCAGTTTAAGGGGGCGCTTCATGAACACTGAAGCTTTCTTT. The rearrangement uses TRBV28 and TRBJ1-1, with 7 bases fitting TRBD1. The length of the CDR3 is 16 residues. Germline V gene data show CDR1 as MDHEN and CDR2 as SYDVKM. Unmatched junction bases numbered 6, after V lost 2 bases and J lost 0 bases.

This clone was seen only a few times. In nucleotides, the CDR3 is TGTGCCAGCAGTGAGAGCGCTAGCGGGATGGGGACCCAGTACTTC. The encoded protein is CASSESASGMGTQYF. This chain uses TRBV9 with TRBJ2-5, with TRBD2 matching over 9 bases. The J segment lost 7 bases and the V segment lost 5 bases, leaving 12 bases of the junction unmatched. This CDR3 region has 15 residues. Germline lookup yields CDR1 SGDLS and CDR2 YYNGEE. Variable domain in full (rest from reference TRBV9 and TRBJ2-5): DSGVTQTPKHLITATGQRVTLRCSPRSGDLSVYWYQQSLDQGLQFLIQYYNGEERAKGNILERFSAQQFPDLHSELNLSSLELGDSALYFCASSESASGMGTQYFGPGTRLLVL.

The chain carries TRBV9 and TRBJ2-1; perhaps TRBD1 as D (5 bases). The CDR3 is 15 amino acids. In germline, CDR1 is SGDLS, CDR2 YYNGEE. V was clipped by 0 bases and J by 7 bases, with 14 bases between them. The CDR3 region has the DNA TGTGCCAGCAGCGTAGGGGCAGGGTCTAGGAATGAGCAGTTCTTC. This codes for CASSVGAGSRNEQFF. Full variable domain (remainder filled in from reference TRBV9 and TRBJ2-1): DSGVTQTPKHLITATGQRVTLRCSPRSGDLSVYWYQQSLDQGLQFLIQYYNGEERAKGNILERFSAQQFPDLHSELNLSSLELGDSALYFCASSVGAGSRNEQFFGPGTRLTVL.

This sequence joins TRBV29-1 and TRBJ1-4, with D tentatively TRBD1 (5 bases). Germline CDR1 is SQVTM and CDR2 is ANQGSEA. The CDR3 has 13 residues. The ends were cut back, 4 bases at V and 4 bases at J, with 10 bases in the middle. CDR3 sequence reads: CSVGGDRNEKLFF. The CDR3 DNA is TGCAGCGTTGGGGGGGATCGTAATGAAAAACTGTTTTTT.

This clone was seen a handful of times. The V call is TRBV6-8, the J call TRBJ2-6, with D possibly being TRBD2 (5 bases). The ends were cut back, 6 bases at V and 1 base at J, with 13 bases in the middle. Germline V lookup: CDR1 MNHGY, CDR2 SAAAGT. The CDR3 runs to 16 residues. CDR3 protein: CASSRYPGSGANVLTF. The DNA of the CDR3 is TGTGCCAGCAGCCGATACCCGGGGTCTGGGGCCAACGTCCTGACTTTC.

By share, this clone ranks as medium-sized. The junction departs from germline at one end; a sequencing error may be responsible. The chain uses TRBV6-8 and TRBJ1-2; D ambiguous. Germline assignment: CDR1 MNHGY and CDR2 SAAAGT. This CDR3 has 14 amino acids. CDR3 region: CAISGVRKDYGYTF. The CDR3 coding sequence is TGTGCCATCAGTGGAGTCAGAAAAGACTATGGCTACACCTTC.

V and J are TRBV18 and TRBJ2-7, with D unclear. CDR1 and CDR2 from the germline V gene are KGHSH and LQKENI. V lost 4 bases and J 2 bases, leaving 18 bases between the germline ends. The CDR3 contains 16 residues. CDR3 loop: CASSLKVLTGPYEQYF. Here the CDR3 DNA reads TGTGCCAGCTCACTGAAGGTATTAACGGGTCCCTACGAGCAGTACTTC.